One sample yielded the 28 T cell receptor beta chains listed below, sequenced in a study of blood T cell repertoires in COVID-19. Measured with immunoSEQ multiplex PCR; TCRdb has only the in-frame clones, and not every one. The data contain about 320,000 clones, around nine tenths of them singletons. The sequencing sample was made of PBMCs or T cells enriched from blood (not recorded which). These receptors were obtained from a man aged 25-40 years who had recovered from COVID-19.

The genes are TRBV19 and TRBJ1-4; no clear D. In germline, CDR1 is LNHDA, CDR2 SQIVND (reference sequence). V lost 4 bases and J lost 7, with 13 bases in between. This CDR3 is built from 14 residues. DNA for the CDR3: TGTGCCAGTAGTAACGGAGTGTCGGGTGAAAAACTGTTTTTT. Protein: CASSNGVSGEKLFF. The full variable domain, completed using reference TRBV19 and TRBJ1-4, is DGGITQSPKYLFRKEGQNVTLSCEQNLNHDAMYWYRQDPGQGLRLIYYSQIVNDFQKGDIAEGYSVSREKKESFPLTVTSAQKNPTAFYLCASSNGVSGEKLFFGSGTQLSVL.

V and J are TRBV4-1 and TRBJ1-1, with D perhaps matching TRBD1 (5 bases). Germline V lookup: CDR1 MGHRA, CDR2 YSYEKL. V was shortened by 5 bases and J by 1 base, with 8 bases between the two germline ends. CDR3 length equals 13 residues. Here the CDR3 reads CASSWGENTEAFF. For the CDR3, the DNA is TGCGCCAGCAGCTGGGGCGAGAACACTGAAGCTTTCTTT.

The rearrangement uses TRBV19 and TRBJ1-5; 10 bases agree with TRBD1. Trimming at V came to 4 bases and at J to 6 bases, leaving 9 bases not matched to a gene. The CDR3 contains 16 residues. Per the germline V gene, CDR1 is LNHDA and CDR2 is SQIVND (reference sequence). The CDR3 loop reads CASSTPGQGISQPQHF. CDR3 nucleotides: TGTGCCAGTAGTACCCCGGGACAGGGGATTAGTCAGCCCCAGCATTTT.

The chain uses TRBV5-1 and TRBJ1-4, with D uncertain. The V end lost 4 bases, the J end lost 6 bases, and 13 bases lay between the germline ends. The CDR3 spans 14 residues. Germline loops: CDR1 SGHRS, CDR2 YFSETQ. CDR3 nucleotides: TGCGCCAGCAGCCCCACAGAGTGGGATGAAAAACTGTTTTTT. Protein sequence: CASSPTEWDEKLFF.

Note on this clone: At the DNA level, this CDR3 is encoded by other sequences in the same sample as well. The V and J genes are TRBV29-1 and TRBJ2-7; no firm D call. The CDR3 totals 12 residues. Germline V gives CDR1 SQVTM, CDR2 ANQGSEA. V was trimmed by 4 bases and J by 0 bases, leaving 7 bases between them. Here the CDR3 reads CSVVVSSYEQYF. The CDR3 nucleotides read TGCAGCGTTGTCGTGAGCTCCTACGAGCAGTACTTC.

The chain carries TRBV28 and TRBJ2-1; 8 bases align to TRBD2. V was clipped by 3 bases and J by 6 bases; unmatched bases: 7. The length of the CDR3 is 15 residues. Germline V lookup: CDR1 MDHEN, CDR2 SYDVKM. The CDR3 spells CASSLSGGAVNEQFF. The DNA of the CDR3 is TGTGCCAGCAGTTTGTCGGGGGGGGCAGTCAATGAGCAGTTCTTC.

The genes are TRBV19 and TRBJ1-2; 12 bases fit TRBD1. The J segment lost 2 bases and the V segment lost 6 bases, leaving 1 base of the junction unmatched. This CDR3 comprises 14 residues. Germline V gene lookup returns CDR1 LNHDA and CDR2 SQIVND (reference sequence). The CDR3 loop reads CASRGQGANYGYTF. CDR3 nucleotide sequence: TGTGCCAGTAGGGGACAGGGGGCCAACTATGGCTACACCTTC.

CDR3 loop: CASSQGWGPSYEQYF. The CDR3 nucleotides read TGCGCCAGCAGCCAAGGCTGGGGCCCTTCCTACGAGCAGTACTTC. The chain combines TRBV4-1 with TRBJ2-7; tentatively, D is TRBD1 (5 bases). V dropped 1 base and J dropped 1 base, with 11 bases sitting between them. The CDR3 has 15 residues. Per germline, CDR1 MGHRA and CDR2 YSYEKL.

The chain carries TRBV5-4 and TRBJ2-3, with 10 bases that match TRBD2. Trimming took 1 base from V and 1 from J; bases not matched to a gene: 6. The length of the CDR3 is 17 residues. Germline assignment: CDR1 SGHNT and CDR2 YYREEE (reference sequence). The CDR3 is CASSLKSGGAGTDTQYF. CDR3 nucleotides: TGTGCCAGCAGCTTGAAGAGCGGGGGGGCGGGCACAGATACGCAGTATTTT. Together with reference TRBV5-4 and TRBJ2-3, the CDR3 gives the full variable domain: ETGVTQSPTHLIKTRGQQVTLRCSSQSGHNTVSWYQQALGQGPQFIFQYYREEENGRGNFPPRFSGLQFPNYSSELNVNALELDDSALYLCASSLKSGGAGTDTQYFGPGTRLTVL.

This chain connects TRBV4-2 to TRBJ1-5; D is perhaps TRBD1 (5 bases). V was shortened by 4 bases and J by 0 bases, with 13 bases between the two germline ends. Germline V gives CDR1 LGHNA, CDR2 YNFKEQ. The CDR3 covers 16 residues. CDR3 nucleotides: TGTGCCAGCAGCCGAGATGGACAAGTTAGCAATCAGCCCCAGCATTTT. Translating it yields CASSRDGQVSNQPQHF.

Turning to this clone: The sample carries other DNA sequences with the same CDR3. The genes are TRBV9 and TRBJ2-1; 7 bases match TRBD2. The germline V gene has CDR1 SGDLS and CDR2 YYNGEE. Trimming cost V 0 bases and J 4 bases; bases outside gene matches: 4. This CDR3 has 15 residues. CDR3 bases: TGTGCCAGCAGCGTAGTCGGGGGGACTTACAATGAGCAGTTCTTC. Protein product: CASSVVGGTYNEQFF.

A remark on this clone: The junction departs from the called germline gene at one end, perhaps through a read error. The J gene is TRBJ2-7, the V gene TRBV5-6, with TRBD1 matching over 7 bases. The CDR3 has 11 residues. Germline V CDR1 and CDR2: SGHDT, YYEEEE. The CDR3 DNA is TGTGCCAGCAGCTTGGGACAGGGAGAGAACTTC. Translation gives CASSLGQGENF. The whole variable domain, filled in from reference TRBV5-6 and TRBJ2-7, reads DAGVTQSPTHLIKTRGQQVTLRCSPKSGHDTVSWYQQALGQGPQFIFQYYEEEERQRGNFPDRFSGHQFPNYSSELNVNALLLGDSALYLCASSLGQGENFGPGTRLTVT.

A few counts support this clone. The chain uses TRBV30 and TRBJ1-6; possible D gene TRBD1, 5 bases. V gave up 1 base and J gave up 1 base, with 17 bases separating them. The germline CDR1 and CDR2 sequences are GTSNPN and SVGIG (reference sequence). The CDR3 is 18 amino acids. The DNA for the CDR3 is TGTGCCTGGAGTGACGGGACTACTGGATTGTCCTATAATTCACCCCTCCACTTT. Translated: CAWSDGTTGLSYNSPLHF.

The chain joins TRBV7-9 to TRBJ1-3, with unresolved D. Between the trimmed V and J ends, which lost 3 bases and 0 bases, there was a span of 12 bases. Germline V gene data show CDR1 as SEHNR and CDR2 as FQNEAQ (reference sequence). The CDR3 sequence is 16 residues long. In nucleotides, the CDR3 is TGTGCCAGCAGCTTTATCCAGGCCGACTCTGGAAACACCATATATTTT. Amino acids: CASSFIQADSGNTIYF.

The chain couples TRBV6-4 to TRBJ1-1, with 8 nucleotides matching TRBD1. Germline loops: CDR1 MRHNA, CDR2 SNTAGT. This CDR3 has 18 residues. V was clipped by 2 bases and J by 2 bases; unmatched bases: 13. Written as DNA, the CDR3 is TGTGCCAGCAGTGACCATACTACCGGACAGGGAAGTAACACTGAAGCTTTCTTT. This codes for CASSDHTTGQGSNTEAFF.

The genes are TRBV3-1 (or the pseudogene TRBV3-2) and TRBJ2-1; perhaps TRBD1 as D (5 bases). In germline, CDR1 is LGHDT, CDR2 YNNKEL (reference sequence). The CDR3 spans 16 residues. V was pared by 0 bases and J by 3 bases, with 12 bases between. The CDR3 DNA sequence: TGTGCCAGCAGCCAAGATCAGGGTGGTCTCTACAATGAGCAGTTCTTC. Translating gives CASSQDQGGLYNEQFF.

This clone was found a few times. The rearrangement joins TRBV3-1 (or the pseudogene TRBV3-2) to TRBJ1-4; 7 positions agree with TRBD1. Germline loops: CDR1 LGHDT, CDR2 YNNKEL (reference sequence). The length of the CDR3 is 14 residues. The ends lost 6 bases at V and 4 bases at J; junction bases unmatched: 5. Here the CDR3 DNA reads TGTGCCAGCAGACACAGGGGCCGTAATGAAAAACTGTTTTTT. As protein: CASRHRGRNEKLFF.

This clone was observed a few times. The V and J genes are TRBV15 and TRBJ1-3, with D possibly being TRBD1 (6 bases). V lost 0 bases, J lost 4 bases, and 10 bases lay in between. This CDR3 has 15 amino acids. CDR1 and CDR2 from the germline V gene are LNHNV and YYDKDF (reference sequence). CDR3 DNA: TGTGCCACCAGCAGAGATCCGGGACACGGAAACACCATATATTTT. It codes for CATSRDPGHGNTIYF.

V usage is TRBV11-1 and J usage is TRBJ1-1; D is perhaps TRBD1 (5 bases). Looked up from germline, CDR1 is SGHAT and CDR2 is FQDESV (reference sequence). Trimming left V 2 bases short and J 1 base short, with 11 bases between. The CDR3 contains 15 residues. This chain's CDR3 is CASSLIGVKNTEAFF. CDR3 coding DNA: TGTGCCAGCAGCTTAATAGGGGTTAAGAACACTGAAGCTTTCTTT.

Concerning this clone: Other DNA sequences from this sample encode an identical CDR3 as well. The chain is built from TRBV5-1 and TRBJ1-5, with TRBD1 as a possible D gene (6 bases). CDR1 is SGHRS and CDR2 is YFSETQ in the germline V gene. Trimming removed 0 bases from V and 4 bases from J, with 11 bases in between. The CDR3 has 15 residues. This chain's CDR3 is CASSLGQGLNQPQHF. The DNA of the CDR3 is TGCGCCAGCAGCTTGGGGCAGGGGCTAAATCAGCCCCAGCATTTT.

Written as DNA, the CDR3 is TGTGCCAGCAGTAAAACAGGGTGGGGTAATGAAAAACTGTTTTTT. Protein: CASSKTGWGNEKLFF. The rearrangement joins TRBV6-5 to TRBJ1-4; D may be TRBD1 (6 bases). V was clipped by 5 bases and J by 4 bases, with 14 bases between them. The CDR3 is 15 residues long. Germline CDR1 is MNHEY and CDR2 is SVGAGI.

This clone appeared once. This chain joins TRBV11-2 and TRBJ2-4; possible D gene TRBD2, 5 bases. This CDR3 is 17 amino acids long. V lost 5 bases, J lost 2 bases, and 19 bases lay in between. Per germline, CDR1 SGHAT and CDR2 FQNNGV. The CDR3 bases are TGTGCCAGCAGCCTTGTTGGGAGTCGATCGTCCAAAAACATTCAGTACTTC. It yields the protein CASSLVGSRSSKNIQYF.

V gene TRBV7-6 combines with J gene TRBJ1-6; D is possibly TRBD1 (5 bases). Trimming took 6 bases from V and 0 from J, leaving 12 bases between them. Looked up from germline, CDR1 is SGHVS and CDR2 is FNYEAQ. The CDR3 has 16 amino acids. In DNA, the CDR3 is TGTGCCAGCAGGTCCCGACAGAGCTCCTATAATTCACCCCTCCACTTT. Its protein is CASRSRQSSYNSPLHF. Based on the CDR3 plus reference TRBV7-6 and TRBJ1-6, the full variable domain is GAGVSQSPRYKVTKRGQDVALRCDPISGHVSLYWYRQALGQGPEFLTYFNYEAQQDKSGLPNDRFSAERPEGSISTLTIQRTEQRDSAMYRCASRSRQSSYNSPLHFGNGTRLTVT.

The V and J genes are TRBV5-4 and TRBJ2-5; TRBD2 matches 9 bases. With V trimmed by 4 bases and J by 4 bases, 17 bases remained unmatched. This CDR3 is 18 amino acids long. CDR1 and CDR2 (germline): SGHNT, YYREEE (reference sequence). Here the CDR3 reads CASSLGGRAGSFSETQYF. The CDR3 DNA follows: TGTGCCAGCAGCCTTGGCGGGAGGGCAGGGTCGTTCTCAGAGACCCAGTACTTC. The complete variable domain, with remaining parts taken from reference TRBV5-4 and TRBJ2-5, reads ETGVTQSPTHLIKTRGQQVTLRCSSQSGHNTVSWYQQALGQGPQFIFQYYREEENGRGNFPPRFSGLQFPNYSSELNVNALELDDSALYLCASSLGGRAGSFSETQYFGPGTRLLVL.

This clone was counted once. This rearrangement joins TRBV7-3 to TRBJ2-7; D might be TRBD1 (6 bases). The V and J ends lost 1 base and 6 bases respectively, with 16 bases between them. Germline values: CDR1 SGHTA, CDR2 FQGTGA. CDR3 length equals 15 residues. CDR3 sequence: CASSLIAAGAGEQYF. The CDR3 coding sequence is TGTGCCAGCAGCTTAATCGCGGCAGGGGCGGGCGAGCAGTACTTC.

A single count supports this clone. V and J are TRBV28 and TRBJ1-2; D is uncertain. V lost 9 bases and J lost 4, with 18 bases in between. This CDR3 region has 14 residues. CDR1 and CDR2 (germline): MDHEN, SYDVKM. The CDR3 reads CASQARGRSYGYTF. The CDR3 region has the DNA TGTGCCAGTCAAGCGCGAGGGCGAAGCTATGGCTACACCTTC.

The genes are TRBV19 and TRBJ1-5; D is possibly TRBD1 (5 bases). The germline V gene encodes CDR1 LNHDA and CDR2 SQIVND (reference sequence). The ends were cut back, 9 bases at V and 3 bases at J, with 15 bases in the middle. This CDR3 region has 14 residues. CDR3 nucleotide sequence: TGTGCCAGCGAAGGTCAGGGTCACAATCAGCCCCAGCATTTT. This sequence encodes CASEGQGHNQPQHF.

J is TRBJ1-5 and V is TRBV11-2; no clear D. This CDR3 is 12 amino acids long. V lost 5 bases and J 4 bases, leaving 6 bases between the germline ends. The V gene's germline CDR1 is SGHAT and CDR2 FQNNGV. The CDR3 nucleotides read TGTGCCAGCAGCCAACTTAATCAGCCCCAGCATTTT. Translation gives CASSQLNQPQHF.